A single sample is the source of the 24 T cell receptor beta chains below, sequenced in a study of blood T cell repertoires in COVID-19. The table came from immunoSEQ multiplex PCR; TCRdb's copy has only in-frame clones and leaves some out. The data show a few hundred thousand clones, 75% to 90% seen once. The sequenced sample was PBMCs or T cells enriched from blood (not recorded which). The receptor source for this set is a woman aged 30 to 39 who had recovered from COVID-19.

The chain couples TRBV18 to TRBJ1-1; TRBD1 might be the D (5 bases). The CDR3 has 17 residues. Between the trimmed V and J ends, which lost 5 bases and 1 base, there was a span of 20 bases. Germline V gives CDR1 KGHSH, CDR2 LQKENI. CDR3 coding DNA: TGTGCCAGCTCATTTAACGACAGACCTTTCTCGAACACTGAAGCTTTCTTT. Encoded protein: CASSFNDRPFSNTEAFF.

This clone was counted a single time. V usage is TRBV5-1 and J usage is TRBJ2-2; 9 bases agree with TRBD1. The CDR3 has 16 residues. Looked up from germline, CDR1 is SGHRS and CDR2 is YFSETQ. J lost 2 bases, V lost 0 bases, and 2 bases had no gene match. This chain's CDR3 is CASSLAGQGNTGELFF. CDR3 nucleotides: TGCGCCAGCAGCTTGGCGGGACAGGGAAACACCGGGGAGCTGTTTTTT.

This chain joins TRBV10-3 and TRBJ2-6; 9 nucleotides agree with TRBD1. Germline assignment: CDR1 ENHRY and CDR2 SYGVKD. This CDR3 has 19 amino acids. Unmatched junction bases numbered 8, after V lost 2 bases and J lost 0 bases. DNA of the CDR3: TGTGCCATCAGTGAGGCTACAGGACAGGGGCTCTCTGGGGCCAACGTCCTGACTTTC. Translated, it gives CAISEATGQGLSGANVLTF.

DNA for the CDR3: TGTGCCAGTAGTATGGGGGGACAGGGATCGCCAAGTCAGCCCCAGCATTTT. Amino acid sequence: CASSMGGQGSPSQPQHF. The chain has TRBV19 and TRBJ1-5; TRBD1 aligns across 9 bases. This CDR3 comprises 17 residues. Per the germline V gene, CDR1 is LNHDA and CDR2 is SQIVND (reference sequence). After removal of 3 bases from V and 6 bases from J, the junction contained 12 bases not matched to a gene.

The chain combines TRBV19 with TRBJ1-3, with TRBD1 matching 7 bases. Germline V gene sequence: CDR1 LNHDA, CDR2 SQIVND (reference sequence). The V and J ends lost 3 bases and 4 bases, in that order; junction bases with no gene match: 12. The CDR3 is 17 residues long. The CDR3 protein is CASSIDGFYRGGNTIYF. Here the CDR3 DNA reads TGTGCCAGTAGTATCGATGGTTTTTACAGGGGCGGAAACACCATATATTTT.

The chain recombines TRBV19 with TRBJ1-1; possible D gene TRBD1, 5 bases. Trimming took off 2 bases at V and 5 bases at J, with 6 bases between the two ends. CDR1 and CDR2 from the germline V gene are LNHDA and SQIVND (reference sequence). The CDR3 is 12 residues long. This CDR3 reads CASSITGTEAFF. CDR3 nucleotides: TGTGCCAGTAGTATAACAGGAACTGAAGCTTTCTTT.

This chain links TRBV6-5 with TRBJ1-3; possibly TRBD1 for D (5 bases). The CDR3 is 13 residues long. V gave up 6 bases and J gave up 4 bases, with 10 bases separating them. From germline, CDR1 is MNHEY and CDR2 SVGAGI. CDR3 amino acids: CASSPQGGNTIYF. The DNA of the CDR3 is TGTGCCAGCAGCCCCCAGGGAGGAAACACCATATATTTT.

The J gene is TRBJ1-1, the V gene TRBV18; TRBD1 matches at 11 bases. This CDR3 is built from 16 residues. Germline assignment: CDR1 KGHSH and CDR2 LQKENI. J was trimmed by 1 base and V by 6 bases; bases with no gene match: 7. CDR3 sequence (DNA): TGTGCCAGCTCCCACGGACAGGGGGCTTCGAACACTGAAGCTTTCTTT. Encoded protein: CASSHGQGASNTEAFF.

The V and J genes are TRBV15 and TRBJ1-1; no definite D call. Between the trimmed V and J ends, which lost 2 bases and 4 bases, there was a span of 14 bases. There are 15 residues in the CDR3. The germline gives CDR1 LNHNV, CDR2 YYDKDF (reference sequence). The CDR3 DNA is TGTGCCACCAGCAGATCAAAGACGGGGAGCACTGAAGCTTTCTTT. Amino acids: CATSRSKTGSTEAFF.

A few counts support this clone. J is TRBJ2-2 and V is TRBV6-1; TRBD2 is a possible D gene (5 bases). V dropped 1 base and J dropped 8 bases, with 11 bases sitting between them. Germline loops: CDR1 MNHNS, CDR2 SASEGT. The CDR3 has 14 amino acids. The CDR3 reads CASSEDPTGGELFF. CDR3 bases: TGTGCCAGCAGTGAAGATCCGACGGGAGGGGAGCTGTTTTTT.

The chain has TRBV10-1 and TRBJ2-2, with a possible D match to TRBD2 (5 bases). The CDR3 is made up of 14 amino acids. Germline values: CDR1 WNHNN, CDR2 SYGVQD (reference sequence). Trimming cost V 4 bases and J 2 bases, with 8 bases left between them. The chain's CDR3 is CASSARENTGELFF. The CDR3 nucleotides are TGCGCCAGCAGTGCCCGGGAAAACACCGGGGAGCTGTTTTTT.

The chain couples TRBV11-2 to TRBJ1-1, with TRBD1 as a possible D gene (5 bases). Germline V gene lookup returns CDR1 SGHAT and CDR2 FQNNGV. CDR3 length: 18 residues. With 2 bases removed from V and 8 bases from J, the gap between germline ends came to 27 bases. CDR3: CASSLIPPTYRQGLEAFF. In DNA, the CDR3 is TGTGCCAGCAGCTTAATACCCCCGACCTACAGGCAAGGACTAGAAGCTTTCTTT.

V and J are TRBV20-1 and TRBJ1-1; TRBD1 agrees at 8 bases. The V gene's germline CDR1 is DFQATT and CDR2 SNEGSKA (reference sequence). V gave up 3 bases and J gave up 0 bases; unmatched junction bases: 12. This CDR3 region has 17 residues. Here the CDR3 DNA reads TGCAGTGCTAGTCGGGGCAGGGGGCTCTATATGAACACTGAAGCTTTCTTT. This codes for CSASRGRGLYMNTEAFF.

J is TRBJ1-1 and V is TRBV29-1; perhaps TRBD1 as D (6 bases). There are 13 residues in the CDR3. Trimming pared 6 bases from V and 8 bases from J, leaving 19 bases between. CDR1 SQVTM and CDR2 ANQGSEA come from the germline V gene. The CDR3 nucleotides read TGCAGCGTCGCTGCTGCCGGGACACAAGAAGCTTTCTTT. Translation gives CSVAAAGTQEAFF.

The V gene is TRBV14, the J gene TRBJ2-5; the match to TRBD2 covers 14 bases. This CDR3 has 17 residues. CDR1 and CDR2 (germline): SGHDN, FVKESK. V shed 8 bases and J 1 base; nucleotides not matched to a gene: 9. For the CDR3, the DNA is TGTGCCAGCGGACTAGCGGGGGGCCGCGACCGCCAAGAGACCCAGTACTTC. The encoded protein is CASGLAGGRDRQETQYF.

V and J are TRBV2 and TRBJ1-1; TRBD1 agrees at 7 bases. This CDR3 has 13 amino acids. Germline CDR1 and CDR2: SNHLY and FYNNEI. Trimming at V came to 7 bases and at J to 0 bases, leaving 2 bases not matched to a gene. The CDR3 here is CASKTGLNTEAFF. CDR3 in DNA: TGTGCCAGCAAGACAGGGTTGAACACTGAAGCTTTCTTT.

This clone has only one observation. This rearrangement joins TRBV29-1 to TRBJ1-1; D is unclear. CDR3 size: 11 residues. Germline V gene lookup returns CDR1 SQVTM and CDR2 ANQGSEA. V was pared by 4 bases and J by 8 bases, with 11 bases between. CDR3 DNA sequence: TGCAGCGTTGGGGCTGCGTGGGAAGCTTTCTTT. Translated: CSVGAAWEAFF.

The J gene is TRBJ1-1, the V gene TRBV7-9, with 7 bases lining up with TRBD1. Germline V gives CDR1 SEHNR, CDR2 FQNEAQ (reference sequence). V shed 1 base, J shed 1 base, and the junction held 3 bases outside the gene matches. CDR3 length: 15 amino acids. CDR3 sequence: CASSLGQGENTEAFF. The CDR3 DNA reads as TGTGCCAGCAGCTTAGGTCAGGGGGAGAACACTGAAGCTTTCTTT.

The chain couples TRBV19 to TRBJ2-7, with 7 bases aligning to TRBD1. Losses at the gene ends were 5 bases for V and 4 bases for J; bases not matched to a gene: 11. Germline V gene sequence: CDR1 LNHDA, CDR2 SQIVND (reference sequence). The length of the CDR3 is 15 residues. For the CDR3, the DNA is TGTGCCAGTAGTCCGGCGCCGACAGGGCTTTACGAGCAGTACTTC. It specifies CASSPAPTGLYEQYF.

The rearrangement joins TRBV28 to TRBJ1-3; 7 bases are shared with TRBD1. The V gene end was trimmed by 5 bases and the J gene end by 0 bases; junction bases not matched to a gene: 7. Germline CDR1 reads MDHEN; CDR2 reads SYDVKM. There are 16 residues in the CDR3. The CDR3 nucleotides are TGTGCCAGCAGTATAGGGGGCGTTTCCTCTGGAAACACCATATATTTT. Translated: CASSIGGVSSGNTIYF.

V and J are TRBV7-2 and TRBJ1-4, with D possibly matching TRBD1 (5 bases). The CDR3 totals 15 residues. CDR1 is SGHTA and CDR2 is FQGNSA in the germline V gene. Trimming left V 1 base short and J 7 bases short, with 13 bases between. The chain's CDR3 is CASSLVSGGGEKLFF. The CDR3 coding sequence is TGTGCCAGCAGCTTAGTTTCCGGGGGAGGTGAAAAACTGTTTTTT.

The rearrangement uses TRBV7-2 and TRBJ1-1, with a weak D call TRBD1 (6 bases). The CDR3 has 13 residues. The ends were cut back, 2 bases at V and 10 bases at J, with 14 bases in the middle. The V gene's germline CDR1 is SGHTA and CDR2 FQGNSA. CDR3 loop: CASSLKLTGGAFF. As DNA, the CDR3 is TGTGCCAGCAGCTTAAAGTTGACAGGTGGAGCTTTCTTT.

The genes are TRBV19 and TRBJ1-2; D uncertain. V was cut by 5 bases and J by 2 bases, with 12 bases left in between. Germline loops: CDR1 LNHDA, CDR2 SQIVND (reference sequence). The CDR3 has 14 amino acids. The CDR3: CASSSSGLNYGYTF. CDR3 nucleotides: TGTGCCAGTAGTTCGTCGGGGTTGAACTATGGCTACACCTTC.

V and J are TRBV27 and TRBJ2-7; maybe TRBD1 (5 bases). The CDR3 runs 16 residues. CDR1 is MNHEY, CDR2 SMNVEV, per germline (reference sequence). The V end was cut by 5 bases, the J end by 3 bases, with 20 bases between. The CDR3 region is CASSLPGPQRGYEQYF. DNA of the CDR3: TGTGCCAGCAGTCTACCCGGGCCTCAAAGGGGCTACGAGCAGTACTTC.